A single sample gave rise to the 21 T cell receptor beta chains below, sequenced in a study of cytomegalovirus exposure and HLA in healthy donors (dated by TCRdb to about 2017). Libraries were constructed by the immunoSEQ multiplex PCR assay. A mixture of 60 forward primers for TCR Vbeta segments and 13 reverse primers for TCR Jbeta segments was used in the multiplex PCR. Here the immuneACCESS table is served through TCRdb, limited to in-frame sequences with V and J called. Missing clones are a known gap in these copies; in checked studies unresolved V genes cover under half, and the rest lacks a known reason. Counted in this sample were 160,000 or so clones; 84% of them appeared once. Of the sample, under 2% is held by the ten largest clones. The sequenced sample consisted of PBMCs. The receptors shown here come from a man younger than 35 in good health and CMV-seronegative.

The gene calls are TRBV18 and TRBJ2-7; 11 nucleotides agree with TRBD2. CDR3 length equals 15 residues. With V trimmed by 3 bases and J by 4 bases, 5 bases remained unmatched. The germline V gene has CDR1 KGHSH and CDR2 LQKENI. This chain's CDR3 is CASSPPGLAVYEQYF. CDR3 DNA: TGTGCCAGCTCACCTCCGGGACTAGCGGTTTACGAGCAGTACTTC.

V and J are TRBV9 and TRBJ1-1, with D tentatively TRBD1 (6 bases). The germline V and J ends were trimmed by 0 bases and 2 bases, with 11 bases remaining between them. The CDR3 spans 15 residues. Germline-derived CDR1 and CDR2 are SGDLS and YYNGEE. The CDR3 region is CASSVVGGYNTEAFF. Written as DNA, the CDR3 is TGTGCCAGCAGCGTAGTTGGGGGCTACAACACTGAAGCTTTCTTT.

This clone showed up just once. J is TRBJ2-5 and V is TRBV28; D remains ambiguous. This CDR3 region has 13 residues. Between the trimmed V and J ends, which lost 5 bases and 7 bases, there was a span of 14 bases. The germline gives CDR1 MDHEN, CDR2 SYDVKM. CDR3 nucleotide sequence: TGTGCCAGCAGTGGGCAGACACAACGGACCCAGTACTTC. Protein: CASSGQTQRTQYF.

This clone was counted a few times. The gene calls are TRBV4-1 and TRBJ2-3; 9 nucleotides agree with TRBD2. Germline values: CDR1 MGHRA, CDR2 YSYEKL. This CDR3 has 18 amino acids. V shed 0 bases, J shed 2 bases, and the junction held 9 bases outside the gene matches. CDR3 nucleotide sequence: TGCGCCAGCAGCCAAGAGGGGGGCGCTAGCGGGATCACAGATACGCAGTATTTT. Translating gives CASSQEGGASGITDTQYF.

The chain couples TRBV21-1 to TRBJ2-7; the tabulated D call, TRBD1, remains unverified against the DNA. TRBV21-1 is a pseudogene segment. The CDR3 sequence is 12 residues long. In nucleotides, the CDR3 is TGTGCCACCAACAGGGGCCGCTACGAGCAGTACTTC. This sequence encodes CATNRGRYEQYF.

V gene TRBV5-5 combines with J gene TRBJ1-4; 8 bases line up with TRBD1. Unmatched junction bases numbered 7, after V lost 4 bases and J lost 8 bases. This CDR3 has 14 residues. Germline CDR1 reads SGHKS; CDR2 reads YYEKEE (reference sequence). The CDR3 is CASSQDRADEKLFF. For the CDR3, the DNA is TGTGCCAGCAGCCAGGACAGGGCGGACGAAAAACTGTTTTTT. The full variable domain, its missing parts supplied by reference TRBV5-5 and TRBJ1-4, is DAGVTQSPTHLIKTRGQQVTLRCSPISGHKSVSWYQQVLGQGPQFIFQYYEKEERGRGNFPDRFSARQFPNYSSELNVNALLLGDSALYLCASSQDRADEKLFFGSGTQLSVL.

The chain uses TRBV5-1 and TRBJ2-5; TRBD2 aligns across 10 bases. Matching the DNA end better, TRBJ2-7 makes the J call doubtful. The germline gives CDR1 SGHRS, CDR2 YFSETQ. The CDR3 is 16 amino acids. For the CDR3, the DNA is TGCGCCAGCAGCTTGTCCTCTAGCGGGAGAGCTTACGAGCAGTACTTC. Encoded protein: CASSLSSSGRAYEQYF.

The chain joins TRBV30 to TRBJ2-1, with 8 bases lining up with TRBD2. The CDR3 loop spans 13 amino acids. The V gene's germline CDR1 is GTSNPN and CDR2 SVGIG (reference sequence). The J segment lost 2 bases and the V segment lost 4 bases, leaving 1 base of the junction unmatched. The CDR3 reads CAWTGGAYNEQFF. CDR3 in DNA: TGTGCCTGGACCGGGGGGGCCTACAATGAGCAGTTCTTC.

V gene TRBV30 combines with J gene TRBJ2-7; TRBD1 matches at 9 bases. J gave up 3 bases and V 1 base, and 4 bases lay outside the gene matches. CDR1 and CDR2 (germline): GTSNPN, SVGIG (reference sequence). CDR3 length: 14 amino acids. DNA for the CDR3: TGTGCCTGGAGTGGGGGACAGGGAGGCTACGAGCAGTACTTC. As protein: CAWSGGQGGYEQYF.

This clone showed up just once. The chain links TRBV5-5 to TRBJ2-7; perhaps TRBD2 as D (6 bases). The V gene's germline CDR1 is SGHKS and CDR2 YYEKEE (reference sequence). The CDR3 totals 15 residues. V was shortened by 3 bases and J by 2 bases, with 15 bases between the two germline ends. The CDR3 bases are TGTGCCAGCAGCTGGAGGGGCGACCCTACCTACGAGCAGTACTTC. Its translation is CASSWRGDPTYEQYF.

The rearrangement joins TRBV28 to TRBJ2-1; possibly TRBD2 for D (6 bases). The V end was cut by 3 bases, the J end by 7 bases, with 19 bases between. Germline loops: CDR1 MDHEN, CDR2 SYDVKM. The CDR3 extends over 16 amino acids. CDR3 bases: TGTGCCAGCAGTTTCTCAGGGACCCGGAGGGGAAATGAGCAGTTCTTC. This encodes CASSFSGTRRGNEQFF.

The chain is built from TRBV27 and TRBJ2-7, with 8 nucleotides matching TRBD2. The CDR3 is made up of 15 amino acids. The germline CDR1 and CDR2 sequences are MNHEY and SMNVEV (reference sequence). After removal of 6 bases from V and 3 bases from J, the junction contained 10 bases not matched to a gene. CDR3 amino acids: CASRPALTSVYEQYF. Here the CDR3 DNA reads TGTGCCAGCAGGCCCGCCCTGACTAGCGTCTACGAGCAGTACTTC.

The chain recombines TRBV18 with TRBJ2-5; the match to TRBD1 covers 8 bases. The J call is doubtful: the DNA matches TRBJ2-7 better. This CDR3 region has 15 residues. Looked up from germline, CDR1 is KGHSH and CDR2 is LQKENI. The CDR3 DNA sequence: TGTGCCAGCTCACCGGGGACGGGGGACAGGTACGAGCAGTACTTC. Translated: CASSPGTGDRYEQYF.

The chain combines TRBV21-1 with TRBJ2-3; the D call in the table, TRBD1, was not verified against the DNA. TRBV21-1 is noted as a pseudogene. The CDR3 length is 17 residues. The CDR3 nucleotides are TGTGCCAGCAGCGTCCGCCGTACAGGGGATCCCACAGATACGCAGTATTTT. Residues: CASSVRRTGDPTDTQYF.

The DNA of the CDR3 is TGTGCCAGCAGCCCCGACGGACTCACTGAAGCTTTCTTT. It is translated as CASSPDGLTEAFF. This chain joins TRBV9 and TRBJ1-1; D ambiguous. This CDR3 has 13 amino acids. CDR1 is SGDLS, CDR2 YYNGEE, per germline. Trimming cost V 4 bases and J 4 bases, with 11 bases left between them.

This clone was observed once. The chain carries TRBV6-1 and TRBJ1-1; maybe TRBD1 (5 bases). This CDR3 spans 15 amino acids. Germline CDR1 reads MNHNS; CDR2 reads SASEGT. V was trimmed by 0 bases and J by 0 bases, leaving 8 bases between them. In DNA, the CDR3 is TGTGCCAGCAGTGAAGCGGGGCAGATGAACACTGAAGCTTTCTTT. It yields the protein CASSEAGQMNTEAFF.

This rearrangement joins TRBV29-1 to TRBJ1-4; possibly TRBD1 for D (6 bases). CDR1 is SQVTM and CDR2 is ANQGSEA in the germline V gene. The CDR3 runs to 12 residues. V lost 7 bases to trimming and J lost 7 bases, with 13 bases between them. CDR3 region: CSAGEFREKLFF. DNA for the CDR3: TGCAGCGCAGGGGAGTTTCGTGAAAAACTGTTTTTT.

The chain has TRBV6-1 and TRBJ2-1; 12 bases are a match to TRBD1. V gave up 7 bases and J gave up 10 bases; unmatched junction bases: 11. From germline, CDR1 is MNHNS and CDR2 SASEGT. The CDR3 runs 15 residues. CDR3 sequence reads: CASTSGTGGFWEQFF. The CDR3 nucleotides read TGTGCCAGCACTTCCGGGACAGGGGGCTTCTGGGAGCAGTTCTTC.

Here the CDR3 reads CASSSGTSTDTQYF. CDR3 nucleotides: TGTGCCAGCAGCTCCGGGACTAGCACAGATACGCAGTATTTT. The V gene is TRBV7-3, the J gene TRBJ2-3; TRBD2 is a possible D gene (6 bases). Germline V lookup: CDR1 SGHTA, CDR2 FQGTGA. The ends were cut back, 4 bases at V and 0 bases at J, with 8 bases in the middle. CDR3 size: 14 residues.

The chain combines TRBV20-1 with TRBJ2-3, with 7 bases that match TRBD1. The CDR3 contains 11 residues. Germline CDR1 and CDR2: DFQATT and SNEGSKA (reference sequence). The ends lost 6 bases at V and 7 bases at J; junction bases unmatched: 4. CDR3 amino acids: CSAPRGHTQYF. DNA of the CDR3: TGCAGTGCGCCGAGGGGGCATACGCAGTATTTT.

The V call is TRBV29-1, the J call TRBJ2-2; D is uncertain. Trimming removed 4 bases at V and 4 bases at J, with 7 bases between. Germline V gene sequence: CDR1 SQVTM, CDR2 ANQGSEA. The CDR3 contains 12 residues. In DNA form, the CDR3 reads TGCAGCGTTGGACTGACCACCGGGGAGCTGTTTTTT. Its protein is CSVGLTTGELFF.